This TCR beta chain was sequenced for a study of cytomegalovirus exposure and HLA in healthy donors. Findings and limits, study-wide: In a later analysis, productive TCRs from donors in an Asian-associated ancestry cluster reportedly carried fewer N-insertions than the cohort mean. A previous analysis found most TCR beta V segments productive roughly 87% or roughly 30% of the time. TCR beta chains numbering some 160 were designated cytomegalovirus-associated. Analysis was carried out at a later point, and it linked a missense DCLRE1C variant to TCR beta V- and J-gene trimming.

About this clone: The antigen remains undetermined.

The CDR3 runs to 15 residues. V dropped 7 bases and J dropped 5 bases, with 20 bases sitting between them. CDR1 is SGHTA, CDR2 FQGNSA, per germline. A multiplex PCR was run with 60 Vbeta primers and 13 Jbeta primers. Sequenced by immunoSEQ multiplex PCR; TCRdb stores in-frame clones only, minus some. The sample shows some 160,000 clones, about 78% of them seen only once. Sequencing was performed on PBMCs. This TCR was sampled from a man aged 35-49 years in good health and CMV-seronegative. The rearrangement joins TRBV7-2 to TRBJ2-5; TRBD1 is a possible D gene (5 bases). The CDR3: CASIPRGHLGETQYF. In DNA, the CDR3 is TGTGCCAGCATCCCCCGTGGACACCTCGGTGAGACCCAGTACTTC.